The following is a T cell receptor (beta chain) sequence with its context. Its antigen is unidentified. This specimen belongs to a study of shared clonotypes between healthy human individuals. Across the study: Three CD4 naive, three CD4 memory, two CD8 naive and one CD8 memory plate were used per donor.

The donors, healthy adults who were HIV-negative, had experienced no recent acute infections or vaccinations. Division of CD4+ cells produced a CD45RA+ naive subset and a CD45RA-negative memory subset. Whole-study findings and limits: Clonotypes not shared had lower generation probabilities than those common to all four donors.

The method was immunoSEQ multiplex PCR; TCRdb's version includes in-frame clones alone and lacks a portion of them. The repertoire holds some 580,000 clones, less than 98% seen once, with about 0.057% in the top ten. The clonotype originates from a woman in her 30s in good health. Sequencing was performed on naive CD4+ T cells sorted from blood. Subset reported: CD45RA+ positively selected.

Here the CDR3 reads CASSFGGVYEQYF. CDR3 DNA sequence: TGTGCCAGCAGTTTTGGGGGCGTTTACGAGCAGTACTTC. The V gene is TRBV28, the J gene TRBJ2-7; D possibly corresponds to TRBD1 (6 bases). The CDR3 sequence is 13 residues long. V gave up 3 bases and J gave up 4 bases, with 10 bases separating them. Per germline, CDR1 MDHEN and CDR2 SYDVKM.